This T cell receptor beta chain was sequenced for a study of cytomegalovirus exposure and HLA in healthy donors. Participants comprised healthy donors of bone marrow. The CDR3 contains 13 residues. Per the germline V gene, CDR1 is SGHDT and CDR2 is YYEEEE. V lost 4 bases and J lost 2, with 10 bases in between. Turning to this clone: The antigen is unknown.

The study, taken as a whole, reports: The only immune exposure information that was available was CMV serostatus. Among donors in an Asian-associated ancestry cluster, a later analysis reportedly found fewer N-insertions than the approximately 700-donor mean. In an earlier analysis, most TCR beta V segments were productive about 87% or about 30% of the time.

PCR amplification relied on 60 Vbeta primers (plus 13 Jbeta primers). Clones were read by immunoSEQ multiplex PCR, and TCRdb kept only the in-frame ones, dropping some. The data hold 65,000 to 70,000 clones, with about 70% observed a single time. The J gene is TRBJ2-7, the V gene TRBV5-6, with D perhaps matching TRBD2 (5 bases). The sequence came from a woman in her twenties or thirties in good health and CMV-seronegative. The sequenced material came from PBMCs. In nucleotides, the CDR3 is TGTGCCAGCAGCGCCGCGGGTCCCTACGAGCAGTACTTC. It encodes CASSAAGPYEQYF.